The clone carrying this T cell receptor beta chain has only one observation. Its matching antigen is unknown. In terms of origin and age, donors were healthy Caucasian individuals from Russia aged roughly 6 to 95. Germline V CDR1 and CDR2: SQVTM, ANQGSEA. The CDR3 totals 14 residues. V was shortened by 6 bases and J by 0 bases, with 12 bases between the two germline ends. This sample was taken from a study of blood T cells in healthy people across ages. Findings of the study overall: Among T cells, TCR beta diversity per million cells dropped roughly linearly as age rose.

Primed by a sample-barcoded 5' primer and a J-beta primer mix, a second PCR proceeded for 7 to 11 cycles. Every sample gave at least 2.5 million paired-end reads containing CDR3. TCRdb analysed the 5' RACE reads with MiXCR anew, one entry per CDR3 protein. The repertoire consists of 1.5 million to 2 million distinct CDR3 sequences, with roughly 28% occurring once and the leading ten covering roughly 8%. This receptor was identified in a woman aged 25-40 years in good health. The V call is TRBV29-1, the J call TRBJ1-3, with D possibly matching TRBD1 (5 bases). The source material was blood. The CDR3 reads CSVGGRASGNTIYF. CDR3 nucleotides: TGCAGCGTCGGGGGACGGGCCTCTGGAAACACCATATATTTT.